This entry concerns a single TCR beta chain. This entry comes from a study of blood T cell repertoires in COVID-19. This CDR3 spans 14 amino acids. V lost 7 bases, J lost 2 bases, and 5 bases stayed unmatched. The V gene's germline CDR1 is SGHRS and CDR2 YFSETQ. Sequencing was performed with immunoSEQ multiplex PCR; in TCRdb, only in-frame clones are kept and a portion is missing. The sample consists of fewer than 400,000 clones, 75% to 90% of them appearing once. Before being deemed recovered, Cohort 3 donors had two negative PCRs, clearance, or symptom resolution. The sequenced sample consisted of PBMCs or T cells enriched from blood (not recorded which). This TCR derives from a man aged 25-45 years who had recovered from COVID-19. The chain employs TRBV5-1 and TRBJ2-1, with 8 bases lining up with TRBD1. The DNA for the CDR3 is TGCGCCAGCCGGACAGGGTCGGCCTACAATGAGCAGTTCTTC. Its translation: CASRTGSAYNEQFF.